This entry lists 4 T cell receptor beta chains sequenced from one sample in a study of blood T cell repertoires in COVID-19. Sequencing used immunoSEQ multiplex PCR; TCRdb keeps in-frame clones, though not all of them. This repertoire shows 250,000 or so clones, about 90% found once; its top ten account for 0.95% to 1.5%. Sequences were obtained from PBMCs or T cells enriched from blood (not recorded which). All receptors come from a human donor in a cohort exposed to, infected with or recovered from COVID-19 (not recorded which). The donor label of this sample is uncertain.

The CDR3 sequence is CASSSTSPVGAGELFF. CDR3 in DNA: TGTGCCAGCAGTTCGACTAGCCCGGTAGGCGCCGGGGAGCTGTTTTTT. This sequence joins TRBV6-5 and TRBJ2-2; 7 bases map to TRBD2. Trimming at V came to 4 bases and at J to 6 bases, leaving 11 bases not matched to a gene. Germline loops: CDR1 MNHEY, CDR2 SVGAGI. This CDR3 is 16 amino acids long.

The J gene is TRBJ1-5, the V gene TRBV19; possibly TRBD1 for D (6 bases). This CDR3 has 15 residues. The V end was cut by 4 bases, the J end by 3 bases, with 13 bases between. Germline V lookup: CDR1 LNHDA, CDR2 SQIVND (reference sequence). The CDR3 loop reads CASSRQDSSNQPQHF. For the CDR3, the DNA is TGTGCCAGTAGTAGACAGGACTCCTCCAATCAGCCCCAGCATTTT.

This clone was observed a handful of times. The V gene is TRBV6-5, the J gene TRBJ2-2; D is uncertain. V dropped 6 bases and J dropped 0 bases, with 11 bases sitting between them. The length of the CDR3 is 15 residues. CDR1 and CDR2 from the germline V gene are MNHEY and SVGAGI. As DNA, the CDR3 is TGTGCCAGCAGCGAGGCAGCTACGAACACCGGGGAGCTGTTTTTT. Its protein product is CASSEAATNTGELFF.

The chain links TRBV6-5 to TRBJ1-5; possibly TRBD1 for D (5 bases). The CDR3 covers 15 residues. CDR1 and CDR2 from the germline V gene are MNHEY and SVGAGI. V dropped 6 bases and J dropped 7 bases, with 19 bases sitting between them. The CDR3 loop reads CASSPDTLTRQPQHF. CDR3 sequence (DNA): TGTGCCAGCAGCCCGGACACCCTGACGAGGCAGCCCCAGCATTTT.